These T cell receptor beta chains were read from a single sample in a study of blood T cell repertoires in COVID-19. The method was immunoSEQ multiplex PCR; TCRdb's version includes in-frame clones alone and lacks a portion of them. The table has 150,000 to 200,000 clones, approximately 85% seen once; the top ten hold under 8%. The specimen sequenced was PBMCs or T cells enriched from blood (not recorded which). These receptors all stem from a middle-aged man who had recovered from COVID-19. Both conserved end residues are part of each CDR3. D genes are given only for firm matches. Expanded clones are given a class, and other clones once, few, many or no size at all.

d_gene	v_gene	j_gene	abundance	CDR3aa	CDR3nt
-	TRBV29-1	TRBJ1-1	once	CSVVTVEAFF	TGCAGCGTTGTCACGGTTGAAGCTTTCTTT
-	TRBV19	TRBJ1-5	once	CASSRGLGPQHF	TGTGCCAGTAGTAGAGGGTTGGGGCCCCAGCATTTT
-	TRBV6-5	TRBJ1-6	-	CASSYAGRGRSPLHF	TGTGCCAGCAGTTACGCGGGCAGGGGAAGATCACCCCTCCACTTT
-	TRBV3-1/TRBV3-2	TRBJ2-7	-	CASSQSYEQYF	TGTGCCAGCAGCCAGAGCTACGAGCAGTACTTC
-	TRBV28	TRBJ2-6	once	CASSWGQLSGANVLTF	TGTGCCAGCAGTTGGGGACAACTCTCTGGGGCCAACGTCCTGACTTTC
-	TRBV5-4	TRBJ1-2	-	CASSSPSLDGYTF	TGTGCCAGCAGCTCCCCCAGTTTGGATGGCTACACCTTC
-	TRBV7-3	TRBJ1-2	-	CASSPQGYGGYTF	TGTGCCAGCAGCCCTCAGGGATATGGAGGCTACACCTTC
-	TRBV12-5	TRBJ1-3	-	CASGLGQISSGNTIYF	TGTGCTAGTGGTTTGGGGCAGATAAGCTCTGGAAACACCATATATTTT
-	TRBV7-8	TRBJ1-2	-	CASSLAEEYGYTF	TGTGCCAGCAGCTTAGCGGAGGAGTATGGCTACACCTTC
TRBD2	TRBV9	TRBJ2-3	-	CASTIRGGGTDTQYF	TGTGCCAGCACCATTAGGGGAGGGGGCACAGATACGCAGTATTTT
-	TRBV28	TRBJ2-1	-	CASSFPTGSYNEQFF	TGTGCCAGCAGTTTCCCCACCGGGTCCTACAATGAGCAGTTCTTC
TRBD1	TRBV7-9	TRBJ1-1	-	CASSSPDRGDTEAFF	TGTGCCAGCAGCTCGCCGGACAGGGGGGACACTGAAGCTTTCTTT
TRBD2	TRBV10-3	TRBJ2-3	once	CAIRGLAGDDTQYF	TGTGCCATACGGGGGCTAGCGGGAGATGATACGCAGTATTTT
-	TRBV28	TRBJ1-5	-	CASLSGGGNQPQHF	TGTGCCAGCTTGTCCGGGGGAGGGAATCAGCCCCAGCATTTT
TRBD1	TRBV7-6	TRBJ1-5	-	CASSSTGGHQPQHF	TGTGCCAGCAGCTCTACAGGGGGCCATCAGCCCCAGCATTTT
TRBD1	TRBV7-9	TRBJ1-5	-	CASSGPGQGNSQPQHF	TGTGCCAGCAGCGGTCCGGGACAGGGGAATAGTCAGCCCCAGCATTTT
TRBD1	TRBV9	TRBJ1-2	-	CASSVAGQGAYGYTF	TGTGCCAGCAGCGTAGCGGGACAGGGTGCCTATGGCTACACCTTC
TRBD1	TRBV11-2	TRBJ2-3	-	CASSLEGGQGTDTQYF	TGTGCCAGCAGCTTAGAAGGGGGACAGGGCACAGATACGCAGTATTTT
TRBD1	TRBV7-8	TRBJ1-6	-	CASSWGQGGSPLHF	TGTGCCAGCAGCTGGGGACAGGGAGGTTCACCCCTCCACTTT
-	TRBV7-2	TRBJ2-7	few	CASSFPKRDRDSYEQYF	TGTGCCAGCAGCTTCCCCAAAAGAGACAGAGACTCCTACGAGCAGTACTTC
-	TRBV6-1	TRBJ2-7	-	CASSEGTASSYEQYF	TGTGCCAGCAGTGAAGGGACAGCGAGCTCCTACGAGCAGTACTTC
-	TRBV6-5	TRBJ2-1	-	CASYSYNEQFF	TGTGCCAGTTACAGTTACAATGAGCAGTTCTTC
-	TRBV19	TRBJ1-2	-	CASSIDKNHRDGYTF	TGTGCCAGTAGTATAGACAAAAACCACAGGGATGGCTACACCTTC
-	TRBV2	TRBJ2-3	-	CASNGGTLQRTDTQYF	TGTGCCAGCAACGGCGGAACCCTCCAGCGCACAGATACGCAGTATTTT
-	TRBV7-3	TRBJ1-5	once	CASSLKDLGTLSSNQPQHF	TGTGCCAGCAGCTTAAAAGATTTAGGGACACTAAGTAGCAATCAGCCCCAGCATTTT
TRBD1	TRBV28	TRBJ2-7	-	CASSSAGQGDEQYF	TGTGCCAGCAGTTCCGCCGGACAGGGCGACGAGCAGTACTTC
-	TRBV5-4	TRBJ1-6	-	CASSPGSGLGYNSPLHF	TGTGCCAGCAGCCCGGGCTCGGGACTTGGGTATAATTCACCCCTCCACTTT
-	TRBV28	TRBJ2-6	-	CASSLFGQTSGANVLTF	TGTGCCAGCAGTTTATTTGGACAGACCTCTGGGGCCAACGTCCTGACTTTC
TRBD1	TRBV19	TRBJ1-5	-	CASSILEGGVQPQHF	TGTGCCAGTAGTATTTTGGAAGGGGGCGTTCAGCCCCAGCATTTT
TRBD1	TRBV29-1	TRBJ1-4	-	CSVLDRGQVKLFF	TGCAGCGTTTTAGACAGGGGGCAGGTAAAACTGTTTTTT
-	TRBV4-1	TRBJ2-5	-	CASSQDPGGALQETQYF	TGCGCCAGCAGCCAAGATCCCGGGGGTGCTCTTCAAGAGACCCAGTACTTC
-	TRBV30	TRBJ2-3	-	CAWNRKGSDTQYF	TGTGCCTGGAACCGGAAGGGGTCAGATACGCAGTATTTT
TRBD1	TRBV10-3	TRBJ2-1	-	CAISSTTGDNEQFF	TGTGCCATCAGTTCTACCACAGGGGACAATGAGCAGTTCTTC
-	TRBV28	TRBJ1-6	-	CASSLWGRITHF	TGTGCCAGCAGTTTATGGGGCAGGATAACCCACTTT
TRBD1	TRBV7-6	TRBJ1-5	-	CASSPGLQGARSNQPQHF	TGTGCCAGCAGCCCAGGATTACAGGGGGCGCGAAGCAATCAGCCCCAGCATTTT
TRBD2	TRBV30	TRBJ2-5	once	CAWSVLAGGPRETQYF	TGTGCCTGGAGTGTGCTAGCGGGGGGCCCGAGGGAGACCCAGTACTTC
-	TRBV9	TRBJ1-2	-	CASSAAGTLGGYGYTF	TGTGCCAGCAGCGCCGCCGGGACGCTAGGGGGTTATGGCTACACCTTC
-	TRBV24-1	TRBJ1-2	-	CATSDRLYGYTF	TGTGCCACCAGTGACAGGCTCTATGGCTACACCTTC
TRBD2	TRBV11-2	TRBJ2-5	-	CASSLVPRLAGEETQYF	TGTGCCAGCAGCTTAGTCCCGAGACTAGCGGGGGAAGAGACCCAGTACTTC
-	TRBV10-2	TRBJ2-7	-	CASSEPGLGIPYEQYF	TGCGCCAGCAGTGAGCCGGGACTCGGAATACCCTACGAGCAGTACTTC
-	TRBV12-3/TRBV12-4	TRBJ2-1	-	CASSRTAYNEQFF	TGTGCCAGCAGCCGGACAGCCTACAATGAGCAGTTCTTC
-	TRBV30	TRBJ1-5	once	CAWSWGDSENQPQHF	TGTGCCTGGAGTTGGGGGGACTCTGAAAATCAGCCCCAGCATTTT
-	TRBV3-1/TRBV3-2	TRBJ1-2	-	CASSPNRGNYGYTF	TGTGCCAGCAGCCCGAATCGGGGTAACTATGGCTACACCTTC
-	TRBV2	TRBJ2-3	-	CASRRLADTQYF	TGTGCCAGCAGACGACTAGCAGATACGCAGTATTTT